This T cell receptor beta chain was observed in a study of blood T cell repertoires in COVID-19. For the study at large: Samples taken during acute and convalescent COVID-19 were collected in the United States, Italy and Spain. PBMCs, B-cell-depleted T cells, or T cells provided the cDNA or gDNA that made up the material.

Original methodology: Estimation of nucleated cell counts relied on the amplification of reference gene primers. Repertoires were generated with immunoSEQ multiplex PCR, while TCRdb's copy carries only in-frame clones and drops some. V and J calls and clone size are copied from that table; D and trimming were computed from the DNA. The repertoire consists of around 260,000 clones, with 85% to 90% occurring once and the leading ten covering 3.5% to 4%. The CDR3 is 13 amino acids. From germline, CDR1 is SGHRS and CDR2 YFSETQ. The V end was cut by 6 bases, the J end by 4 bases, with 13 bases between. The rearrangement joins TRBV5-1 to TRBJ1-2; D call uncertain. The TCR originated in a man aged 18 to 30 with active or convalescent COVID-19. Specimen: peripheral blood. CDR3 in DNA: TGCGCCAGCATGGAGGAAACCCGCTATGGCTACACCTTC. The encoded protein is CASMEETRYGYTF.